This T cell receptor beta chain appears in the sequencing data of a study of T-cell reconstitution after alpha-beta-depleted transplantation in children. It was with unique molecular identifiers that the TCRbeta library was prepared. From the PCR reads, TCRdb called clonotypes with MiXCR, one entry per CDR3 protein. The table lists roughly 120,000 distinct CDR3 sequences, over 9% of them singletons, with around 35% in the top ten. The V and J ends lost 8 bases and 4 bases respectively, with 14 bases between them. The germline gives CDR1 SEHNR, CDR2 FQNEAQ (reference sequence). The CDR3 is 13 amino acids. In this sample, this clonotype turned up a few times.

The chain is built from TRBV7-9 and TRBJ2-5; perhaps D is TRBD1 or TRBD2 (6 bases each). Source: PBMCs, taken before TCRalphabeta/CD19-depleted stem cell transplant. This sequence was found in a boy aged 2 to 9 with acute lymphoblastic leukemia, due to receive a stem cell transplant. The CDR3 bases are TGTGCCAGCTATAGGGGGGAGTCAGAGACCCAGTACTTC. Protein sequence: CASYRGESETQYF.